This T cell receptor (beta chain) was retrieved from a study of T cells after yellow fever vaccination. Germline-derived CDR1 and CDR2 are SGHRS and YFSETQ. V shed 7 bases, J shed 4 bases, and the junction held 1 base outside the gene matches. The CDR3 spans 12 residues. Remarks on this clonotype: Its antigen is unknown.

Generation of TCR cDNA used 5'RACE template switching (which added a universal primer site and UMIs). From the 5' RACE reads, TCRdb called clonotypes with MiXCR, one entry per CDR3 protein. The sample lists roughly 520,000 distinct CDR3 sequences, around a fifth occurring once. Study results and caveats: Contaminants from the bulk population, in the form of abundant clonotypes, could be found in FACS-sorted repertoires.

The sample was PBMCs, taken about 21 days after the first yellow fever vaccination. The clonotype was recovered from a man aged 18 to 29 who received the YFV17D yellow fever vaccine. This chain uses TRBV5-1 with TRBJ2-1, with 8 bases lining up with TRBD2. This CDR3 reads CASAGGYNEQFF. For the CDR3, the DNA is TGCGCCAGCGCGGGGGGATACAATGAGCAGTTCTTC.